Each of the 25 T cell receptor beta chains below was sequenced from the same sample in a study of T cells after yellow fever vaccination. TCRdb re-derived calls from the 5' RACE reads in MiXCR, one entry per CDR3 protein. This table holds 29,000 or so distinct CDR3 sequences, over 4.5% found once. The sample in question was CD8+ T cells sorted from PBMCs, obtained 10 days after the yellow fever booster vaccination. These receptors all stem from a man aged 25-45 years who received the YFV17D yellow fever vaccine.

Many counts were recorded for this clonotype. The V and J genes are TRBV5-1 and TRBJ2-7, with D perhaps TRBD2 (6 bases). Trimming stripped 4 bases from V and 0 bases from J, with 11 bases between. Germline values: CDR1 SGHRS, CDR2 YFSETQ. This CDR3 is built from 14 residues. CDR3 DNA: TGCGCCAGCAGCCAAGACGGGAGCTCCTACGAGCAGTACTTC. This codes for CASSQDGSSYEQYF. The entire variable domain, with the rest obtained from reference TRBV5-1 and TRBJ2-7, is as follows: KAGVTQTPRYLIKTRGQQVTLSCSPISGHRSVSWYQQTPGQGLQFLFEYFSETQRNKGNFPGRFSGRQFSNSRSEMNVSTLELGDSALYLCASSQDGSSYEQYFGPGTRLTVT.

This clonotype was recorded many times. J is TRBJ2-3 and V is TRBV18, with a possible D match to TRBD2 (6 bases). Between the trimmed V and J ends, which lost 5 bases and 0 bases, there was a span of 18 bases. There are 17 residues in the CDR3. From germline, CDR1 is KGHSH and CDR2 LQKENI. The CDR3 protein is CASSARLAGPSTDTQYF. For the CDR3, the DNA is TGTGCCAGCTCAGCCCGACTGGCGGGGCCCAGCACAGATACGCAGTATTTT. Full variable domain (remainder filled in from reference TRBV18 and TRBJ2-3): NAGVMQNPRHLVRRRGQEARLRCSPMKGHSHVYWYRQLPEEGLKFMVYLQKENIIDESGMPKERFSAEFPKEGPSILRIQQVVRGDSAAYFCASSARLAGPSTDTQYFGPGTRLTVL.

The table lists this clonotype with many counts. V gene TRBV10-1 combines with J gene TRBJ2-1, with D possibly being TRBD1 (6 bases). This CDR3 comprises 12 residues. Germline V gene sequence: CDR1 WNHNN, CDR2 SYGVQD (reference sequence). Deletions cut 10 bases from V and 3 bases from J, with 10 bases between. CDR3 in amino acids: CAINRDYNEQFF. CDR3 sequence (DNA): TGCGCCATAAACAGGGACTACAATGAGCAGTTCTTC.

This clonotype was seen many times. This chain connects TRBV29-1 to TRBJ2-2; D gene unclear. The CDR3 is 11 amino acids. Germline V lookup: CDR1 SQVTM, CDR2 ANQGSEA. V lost 5 bases and J 5 bases, leaving 6 bases between the germline ends. CDR3 sequence: CSVLKTGELFF. In DNA, the CDR3 is TGCAGCGTTTTAAAGACCGGGGAGCTGTTTTTT.

This clonotype was seen ten or more times. The rearrangement uses TRBV6-5 and TRBJ2-7; no clear D. This CDR3 region has 16 residues. In germline, CDR1 is MNHEY, CDR2 SVGAGI. Between the trimmed V and J ends, which lost 4 bases and 0 bases, there was a span of 16 bases. DNA for the CDR3: TGTGCCAGCAGTTCCTCCCTCAACACCCCCTCCTACGAGCAGTACTTC. Residues: CASSSSLNTPSYEQYF.

Many counts were recorded for this clonotype. The chain recombines TRBV18 with TRBJ2-3; possible D gene TRBD1, 5 bases. The germline V and J ends were trimmed by 3 bases and 0 bases, with 10 bases remaining between them. The CDR3 extends over 15 amino acids. The germline CDR1 and CDR2 sequences are KGHSH and LQKENI. The CDR3 spells CASSPSTVSTDTQYF. DNA of the CDR3: TGTGCCAGCTCACCTTCGACAGTGAGCACAGATACGCAGTATTTT.

This clonotype came up many times. This chain links TRBV12-3 or TRBV12-4 with TRBJ2-7, with 14 bases matching TRBD2. There are 15 residues in the CDR3. V shed 5 bases, J shed 7 bases, and the junction held 7 bases outside the gene matches. The CDR3 here is CASSPGLAGGWEQYF. CDR3 nucleotide sequence: TGTGCCAGCAGTCCCGGACTAGCGGGAGGTTGGGAGCAGTACTTC.

Ten or more counts support this clonotype. The chain couples TRBV5-1 to TRBJ2-7; 7 bases line up with TRBD1. CDR1 and CDR2 (germline): SGHRS, YFSETQ. The CDR3 contains 18 residues. The V segment lost 0 bases and the J segment 0 bases; nucleotides outside the gene matches: 12. DNA of the CDR3: TGCGCCAGCAGCTTGGGGGACAGTATCCGCTGGAGCTCCTACGAGCAGTACTTC. Translation: CASSLGDSIRWSSYEQYF.

Ten or more counts support this clonotype. This chain joins TRBV10-2 and TRBJ2-1; 11 nucleotides match TRBD2. Germline loops: CDR1 WSHSY, CDR2 SAAADI. V was clipped by 3 bases and J by 9 bases; unmatched bases: 4. This CDR3 contains 14 residues. The DNA for the CDR3 is TGCGCCAGCAGTGATCCTAGCGGGAGGCTTGAGCAGTTCTTC. It yields the protein CASSDPSGRLEQFF.

This clonotype appeared many times. The chain uses TRBV27 and TRBJ2-3; the D gene is possibly TRBD2 (6 bases). The V gene's germline CDR1 is MNHEY and CDR2 SMNVEV (reference sequence). The germline V and J ends were trimmed by 5 bases and 0 bases, with 9 bases remaining between them. The CDR3 spans 14 residues. Here the CDR3 reads CASSPGLSTDTQYF. DNA for the CDR3: TGTGCCAGCAGTCCGGGACTCAGCACAGATACGCAGTATTTT.

The sample holds many counts of this clonotype. This chain joins TRBV27 and TRBJ2-5, with 8 bases identical to TRBD1. The CDR3 has 14 residues. Germline V gives CDR1 MNHEY, CDR2 SMNVEV (reference sequence). V was pared by 5 bases and J by 5 bases, with 7 bases of the junction left unmatched. The DNA for the CDR3 is TGTGCCAGCAGTCGATCCGACAGGGGCGAGACCCAGTACTTC. This codes for CASSRSDRGETQYF.

This clonotype was picked up many times. The chain links TRBV10-3 to TRBJ1-5; possibly TRBD1 for D (6 bases). The CDR3 contains 14 residues. Germline V lookup: CDR1 ENHRY, CDR2 SYGVKD. V was pared by 8 bases and J by 0 bases, with 11 bases between. The CDR3 DNA sequence: TGTGCCATCGGGGACACAAATAGCAATCAGCCCCAGCATTTT. Its protein is CAIGDTNSNQPQHF.

This clonotype was seen at least ten times. The chain recombines TRBV11-2 with TRBJ1-2; D is undetermined. V shed 1 base and J shed 6 bases, with 12 bases lying between them. The germline V gene has CDR1 SGHAT and CDR2 FQNNGV. This CDR3 has 14 amino acids. The CDR3 nucleotides are TGTGCCAGCAGCTTAGCTGTGTACACGGATGGCTACACCTTC. Translated, it gives CASSLAVYTDGYTF.

In its sample, this clonotype was seen many times. This chain links TRBV12-3 or TRBV12-4 with TRBJ2-4, with D perhaps TRBD1 or TRBD2 (5 bases each). V lost 5 bases and J lost 2, with 13 bases in between. The length of the CDR3 is 15 residues. This CDR3 is CASSGEGQTKNIQYF. The CDR3 nucleotides read TGTGCCAGCAGTGGCGAGGGGCAAACCAAAAACATTCAGTACTTC.

This clonotype was observed at least ten times. The chain couples TRBV6-2 or TRBV6-3 to TRBJ2-1; tentative D call: TRBD2 (6 bases). CDR1 and CDR2 (germline): MNHEY, SVGEGT. The CDR3 loop spans 16 amino acids. Trimming took off 5 bases at V and 8 bases at J, with 22 bases between the two ends. CDR3 DNA sequence: TGTGCCAGCAGTCCTTACGGACGGGAGAAAGGGGATGAGCAGTTCTTC. It yields the protein CASSPYGREKGDEQFF.

This clonotype was detected ten times or more. The gene calls are TRBV5-4 and TRBJ2-5; tentatively, D is TRBD2 (6 bases). The CDR3 has 16 amino acids. Between the trimmed V and J ends, which lost 0 bases and 5 bases, there was a span of 17 bases. Germline V gene sequence: CDR1 SGHNT, CDR2 YYREEE (reference sequence). DNA of the CDR3: TGTGCCAGCAGCTTGGTGGCGGGACCGACCTTTGAGACCCAGTACTTC. It specifies CASSLVAGPTFETQYF.

V is TRBV6-2 or TRBV6-3 and J is TRBJ2-7; no clear D. From germline, CDR1 is MNHEY and CDR2 SVGEGT. CDR3 length: 12 amino acids. The V gene lost 6 bases and the J gene lost 6 bases, with 12 bases spanning the gap. CDR3 nucleotides: TGTGCCAGCAGCTTCTATAAAGGCGAGCAGTACTTC. Translation gives CASSFYKGEQYF.

In its sample, this clonotype was seen many times. J is TRBJ2-1 and V is TRBV7-9, with D perhaps matching TRBD1 (6 bases). The germline gives CDR1 SEHNR, CDR2 FQNEAQ (reference sequence). CDR3 size: 14 residues. Trimming removed 8 bases from V and 0 bases from J, with 11 bases in between. The CDR3 DNA reads TGTGCCAGCTCCGACAGGCCCTCCTACAATGAGCAGTTCTTC. Its translation is CASSDRPSYNEQFF.

In this sample, this clonotype turned up many times. The chain has TRBV20-1 and TRBJ2-3; 7 bases align to TRBD2. The CDR3 has 15 amino acids. The V and J ends lost 0 bases and 2 bases, in that order; junction bases with no gene match: 5. The germline CDR1 and CDR2 sequences are DFQATT and SNEGSKA (reference sequence). CDR3 loop: CSARERELATDTQYF. The CDR3 bases are TGCAGTGCTAGAGAGCGGGAGCTTGCCACAGATACGCAGTATTTT.

This clonotype was counted many times. The chain has TRBV19 and TRBJ2-7; TRBD2 is a possible D gene (6 bases). V gave up 0 bases and J gave up 1 base, with 16 bases separating them. CDR3 size: 17 residues. In germline, CDR1 is LNHDA, CDR2 SQIVND (reference sequence). CDR3 sequence (DNA): TGTGCCAGTAGTATAGATCACGGGGGAGTGTTTTCCTACGAGCAGTACTTC. Translated: CASSIDHGGVFSYEQYF.

This clonotype was found many times. This rearrangement joins TRBV7-9 to TRBJ2-1; D is unresolved. The CDR3 covers 14 residues. Trimming left V 4 bases short and J 5 bases short, with 12 bases between. Germline CDR1 is SEHNR and CDR2 is FQNEAQ (reference sequence). The CDR3 loop is CASSSRENNNEQFF. The CDR3 bases are TGTGCCAGCAGCTCTAGAGAGAACAACAATGAGCAGTTCTTC.

There are many counts of this clonotype. This chain uses TRBV6-1 with TRBJ2-7, with D possibly matching TRBD2 (5 bases). The length of the CDR3 is 11 residues. CDR1 is MNHNS, CDR2 SASEGT, per germline. V lost 7 bases, J lost 11 bases, and 15 bases lay in between. CDR3: CASTEGAGEYF. In DNA form, the CDR3 reads TGTGCCAGCACCGAGGGAGCAGGCGAGTACTTC.

Ten or more counts support this clonotype. J is TRBJ2-1 and V is TRBV7-6; no reliable D call. Germline-derived CDR1 and CDR2 are SGHVS and FNYEAQ. The CDR3 consists of 15 residues. Trimming stripped 2 bases from V and 4 bases from J, with 12 bases between. The CDR3 loop reads CASSLNLLGYNEQFF. The CDR3 nucleotides read TGTGCCAGCAGCTTAAATCTCCTGGGATACAATGAGCAGTTCTTC.

This clonotype was detected ten times or more. The V and J genes are TRBV3-1 and TRBJ2-7, with D possibly being TRBD2 (6 bases). Germline CDR1 reads LGHDT; CDR2 reads YNNKEL (reference sequence). The CDR3 extends over 17 amino acids. Trimming shortened V by 0 bases and J by 0 bases, and 15 bases separated the two germline ends. DNA for the CDR3: TGTGCCAGCAGCCAAGATGGGGAAGCGGGCTACTCCTACGAGCAGTACTTC. Encoded protein: CASSQDGEAGYSYEQYF.

This clonotype was detected many times. The rearrangement uses TRBV20-1 and TRBJ2-3, with unresolved D. Germline loops: CDR1 DFQATT, CDR2 SNEGSKA (reference sequence). The CDR3 length is 15 residues. V shed 0 bases and J shed 1 base, with 11 bases lying between them. CDR3 region: CSARERGYGTDTQYF. The CDR3 coding sequence is TGCAGTGCTAGAGAGCGCGGATACGGCACAGATACGCAGTATTTT.